Sequencing of this T cell receptor (beta chain) was carried out in a study of response to subunit inactivated influenza vaccine. Points from the study as a whole: It was suggested by the authors that few new T cells are recruited by each seasonal influenza vaccination.

Each CDR3 protein gets one entry after TCRdb re-called the RT-PCR reads with MiXCR. The sample has 600,000 to 850,000 distinct CDR3 sequences, 12% to 15% seen once. Trimming shortened V by 4 bases and J by 2 bases, and 17 bases separated the two germline ends. Germline loops: CDR1 ENHRY, CDR2 SYGVKD. This CDR3 region has 16 residues. This clonotype has a handful of counts. Its antigen remains unknown. Source: PBMCs from blood, taken approximately 15 days before vaccination. The clonotype comes from a man between 50 and 59 years old who received an inactivated influenza vaccine. The V gene is TRBV10-3, the J gene TRBJ2-5, with unresolved D. CDR3 bases: TGTGCCATCAGTGGAGGAAGTCCCGTAAATCAAGAGACCCAGTACTTC. Its protein is CAISGGSPVNQETQYF.